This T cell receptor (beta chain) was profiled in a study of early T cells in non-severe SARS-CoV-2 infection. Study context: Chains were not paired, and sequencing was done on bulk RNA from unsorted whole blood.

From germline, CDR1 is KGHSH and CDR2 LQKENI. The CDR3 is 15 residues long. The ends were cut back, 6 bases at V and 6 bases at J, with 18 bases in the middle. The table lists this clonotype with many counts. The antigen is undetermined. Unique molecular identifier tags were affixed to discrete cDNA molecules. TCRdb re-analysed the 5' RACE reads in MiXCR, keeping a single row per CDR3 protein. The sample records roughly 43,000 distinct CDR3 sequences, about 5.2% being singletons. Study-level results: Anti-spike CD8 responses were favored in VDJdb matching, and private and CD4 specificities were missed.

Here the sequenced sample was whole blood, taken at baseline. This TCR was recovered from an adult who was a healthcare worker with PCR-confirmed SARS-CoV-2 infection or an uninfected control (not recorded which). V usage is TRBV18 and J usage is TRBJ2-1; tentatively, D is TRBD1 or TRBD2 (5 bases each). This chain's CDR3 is CASSTRDPNRNEQFF. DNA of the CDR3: TGTGCCAGCTCTACCCGGGACCCGAATCGCAATGAGCAGTTCTTC. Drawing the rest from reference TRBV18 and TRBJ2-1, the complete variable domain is NAGVMQNPRHLVRRRGQEARLRCSPMKGHSHVYWYRQLPEEGLKFMVYLQKENIIDESGMPKERFSAEFPKEGPSILRIQQVVRGDSAAYFCASSTRDPNRNEQFFGPGTRLTVL.